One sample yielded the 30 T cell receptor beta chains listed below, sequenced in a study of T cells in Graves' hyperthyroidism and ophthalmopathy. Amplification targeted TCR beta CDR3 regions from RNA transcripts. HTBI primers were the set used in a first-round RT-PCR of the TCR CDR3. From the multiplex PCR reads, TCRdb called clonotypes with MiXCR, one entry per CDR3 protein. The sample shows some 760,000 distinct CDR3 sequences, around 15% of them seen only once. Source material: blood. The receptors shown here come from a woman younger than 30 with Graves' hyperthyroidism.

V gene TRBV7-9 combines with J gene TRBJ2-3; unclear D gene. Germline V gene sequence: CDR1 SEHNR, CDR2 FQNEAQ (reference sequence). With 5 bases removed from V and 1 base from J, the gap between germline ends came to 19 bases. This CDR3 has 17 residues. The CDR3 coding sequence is TGTGCCAGCAGCCCTCCGTTGGCGCCCGACGGCACAGATACGCAGTATTTT. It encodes CASSPPLAPDGTDTQYF.

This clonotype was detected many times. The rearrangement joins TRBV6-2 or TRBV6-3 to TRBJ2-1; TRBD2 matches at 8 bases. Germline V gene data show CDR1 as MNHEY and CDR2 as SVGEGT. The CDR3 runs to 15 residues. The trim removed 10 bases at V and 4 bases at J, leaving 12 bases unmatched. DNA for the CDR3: TGTGCCACCTCAGTTACCCCTAGCGGGTACAATGAGCAGTTCTTC. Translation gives CATSVTPSGYNEQFF.

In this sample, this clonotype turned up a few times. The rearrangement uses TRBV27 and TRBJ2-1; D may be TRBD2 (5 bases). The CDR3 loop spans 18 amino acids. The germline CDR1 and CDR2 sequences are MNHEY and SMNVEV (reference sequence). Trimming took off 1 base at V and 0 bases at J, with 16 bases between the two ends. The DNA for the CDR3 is TGTGCCAGCAGTTTATTAGGACGGAACCGGGACTCCTACAATGAGCAGTTCTTC. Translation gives CASSLLGRNRDSYNEQFF.

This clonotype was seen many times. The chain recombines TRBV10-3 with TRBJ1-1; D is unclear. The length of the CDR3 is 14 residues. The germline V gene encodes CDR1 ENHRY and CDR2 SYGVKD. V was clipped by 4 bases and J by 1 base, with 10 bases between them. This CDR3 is CAISARPSNTEAFF. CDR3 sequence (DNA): TGTGCCATCAGTGCGCGGCCTTCGAACACTGAAGCTTTCTTT.

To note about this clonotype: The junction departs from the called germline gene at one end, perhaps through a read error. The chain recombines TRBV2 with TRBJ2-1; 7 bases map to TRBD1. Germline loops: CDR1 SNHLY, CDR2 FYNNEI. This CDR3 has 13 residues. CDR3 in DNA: TGTGCCAGCAGTGTTGACAGGGTTAATGAGCAGTCCTTC. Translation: CASSVDRVNEQSF.

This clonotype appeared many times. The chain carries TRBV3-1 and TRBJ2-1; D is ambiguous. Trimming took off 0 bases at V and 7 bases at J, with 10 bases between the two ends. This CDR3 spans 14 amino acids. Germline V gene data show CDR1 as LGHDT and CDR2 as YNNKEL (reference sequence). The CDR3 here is CASSQDPLSNEQFF. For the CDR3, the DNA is TGTGCCAGCAGCCAAGATCCACTAAGTAATGAGCAGTTCTTC.

CDR3 in DNA: TGCAGTGCTAGGGGTACACCGGGGGGCGAGAAAGAGACCCAGTACTTC. Translation: CSARGTPGGEKETQYF. The chain combines TRBV20-1 with TRBJ2-5; tentatively, D is TRBD2 (7 bases). Trimming stripped 3 bases from V and 3 bases from J, with 20 bases between. Germline lookup yields CDR1 DFQATT and CDR2 SNEGSKA (reference sequence). The CDR3 length is 16 residues.

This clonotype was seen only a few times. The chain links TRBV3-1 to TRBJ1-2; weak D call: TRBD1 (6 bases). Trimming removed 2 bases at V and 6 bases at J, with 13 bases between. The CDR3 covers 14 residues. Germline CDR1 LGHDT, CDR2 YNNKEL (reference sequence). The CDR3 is CASSQFLNRDGYTF. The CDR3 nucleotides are TGTGCCAGCAGCCAATTCCTAAACAGGGATGGCTACACCTTC. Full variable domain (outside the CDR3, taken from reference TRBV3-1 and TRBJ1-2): DTAVSQTPKYLVTQMGNDKSIKCEQNLGHDTMYWYKQDSKKFLKIMFSYNNKELIINETVPNRFSPKSPDKAHLNLHINSLELGDSAVYFCASSQFLNRDGYTFGSGTRLTVV.

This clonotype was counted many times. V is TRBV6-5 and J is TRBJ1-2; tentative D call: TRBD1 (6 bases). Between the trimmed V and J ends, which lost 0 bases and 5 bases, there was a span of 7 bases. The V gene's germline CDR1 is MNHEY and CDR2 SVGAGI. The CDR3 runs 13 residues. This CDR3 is CASSYSTGYGYTF. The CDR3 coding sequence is TGTGCCAGCAGTTACTCTACAGGGTATGGCTACACCTTC.

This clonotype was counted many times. The CDR3 reads CASIGTAGSTEAFF. The CDR3 DNA is TGTGCCAGCATCGGGACAGCGGGGAGCACTGAAGCTTTCTTT. The chain is built from TRBV6-1 and TRBJ1-1; 7 bases align to TRBD1. CDR1 is MNHNS, CDR2 SASEGT, per germline. The CDR3 covers 14 residues. Losses at the gene ends were 7 bases for V and 4 bases for J; bases not matched to a gene: 9.

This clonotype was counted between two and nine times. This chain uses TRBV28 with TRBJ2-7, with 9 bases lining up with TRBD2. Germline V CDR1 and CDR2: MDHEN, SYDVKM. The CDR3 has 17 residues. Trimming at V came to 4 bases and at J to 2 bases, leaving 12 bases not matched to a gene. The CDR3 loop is CASSSLSLAGLPYEQYF. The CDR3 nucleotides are TGTGCCAGCAGTTCGCTCTCCCTAGCGGGGCTTCCCTACGAGCAGTACTTC.

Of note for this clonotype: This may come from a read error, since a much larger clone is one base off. The chain's CDR3 is CASSLAAPGGTIYF. The CDR3 region has the DNA TGTGCCAGCAGTTTAGCAGCCCCGGGGGGAACCATATATTTT. The rearrangement uses TRBV12-3 or TRBV12-4 and TRBJ1-3; maybe TRBD1 (5 bases). The CDR3 is 14 residues long. The ends were cut back, 0 bases at V and 10 bases at J, with 13 bases in the middle.

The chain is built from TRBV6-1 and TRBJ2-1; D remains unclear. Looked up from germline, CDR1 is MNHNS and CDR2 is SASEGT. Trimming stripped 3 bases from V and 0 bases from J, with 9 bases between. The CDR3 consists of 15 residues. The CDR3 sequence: CASSDGQSSYNEQFF. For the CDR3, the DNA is TGTGCCAGCAGTGACGGGCAAAGCTCCTACAATGAGCAGTTCTTC.

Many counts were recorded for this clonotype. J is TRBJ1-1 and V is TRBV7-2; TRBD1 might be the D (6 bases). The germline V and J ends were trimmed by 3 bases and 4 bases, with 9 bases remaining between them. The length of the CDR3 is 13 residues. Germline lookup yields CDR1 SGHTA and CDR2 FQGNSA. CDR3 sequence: CASSFEGGTEAFF. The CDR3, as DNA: TGTGCCAGCAGCTTCGAGGGGGGCACTGAAGCTTTCTTT.

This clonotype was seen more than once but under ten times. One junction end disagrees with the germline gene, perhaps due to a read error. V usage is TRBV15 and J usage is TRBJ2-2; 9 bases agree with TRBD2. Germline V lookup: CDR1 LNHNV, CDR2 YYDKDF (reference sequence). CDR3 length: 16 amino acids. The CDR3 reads CTTSRVSSGKGGELFF. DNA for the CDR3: TGTACCACCAGCAGAGTTTCTAGCGGGAAAGGCGGGGAGCTGTTTTTT.

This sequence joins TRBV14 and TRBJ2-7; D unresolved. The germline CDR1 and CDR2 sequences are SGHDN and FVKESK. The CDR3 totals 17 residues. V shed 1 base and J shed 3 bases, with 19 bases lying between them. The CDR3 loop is CASSQGSHLTRGYEQYF. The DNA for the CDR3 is TGTGCCAGCAGCCAAGGGTCTCACCTCACCAGAGGCTACGAGCAGTACTTC.

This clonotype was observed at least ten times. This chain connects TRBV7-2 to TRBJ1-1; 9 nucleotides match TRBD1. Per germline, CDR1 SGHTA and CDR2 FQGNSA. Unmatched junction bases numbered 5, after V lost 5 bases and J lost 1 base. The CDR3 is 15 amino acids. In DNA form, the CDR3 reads TGTGCCAGCAGCCTGCGGACAGGGGCGAACACTGAAGCTTTCTTT. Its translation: CASSLRTGANTEAFF.

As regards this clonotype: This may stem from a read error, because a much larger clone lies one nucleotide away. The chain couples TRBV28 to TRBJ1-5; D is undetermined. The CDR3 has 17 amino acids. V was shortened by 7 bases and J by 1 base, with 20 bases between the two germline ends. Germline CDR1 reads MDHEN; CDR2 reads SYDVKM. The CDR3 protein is CASTQIGCFHSNQPQHF. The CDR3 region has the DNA TGTGCCAGCACCCAAATAGGTTGCTTTCACAGCAATCAGCCCCAGCATTTT.

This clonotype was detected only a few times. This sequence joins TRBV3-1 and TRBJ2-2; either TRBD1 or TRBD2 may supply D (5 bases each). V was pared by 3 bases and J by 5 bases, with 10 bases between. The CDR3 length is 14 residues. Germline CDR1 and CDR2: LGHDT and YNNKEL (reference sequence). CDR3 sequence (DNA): TGTGCCAGCAGCCAGGGGGTCGGAACCGGGGAGCTGTTTTTT. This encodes CASSQGVGTGELFF.

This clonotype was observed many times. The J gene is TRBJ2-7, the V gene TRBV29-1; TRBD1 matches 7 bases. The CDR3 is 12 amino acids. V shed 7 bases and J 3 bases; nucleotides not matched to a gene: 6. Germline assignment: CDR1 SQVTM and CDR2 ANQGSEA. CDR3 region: CSAERDSYEQYF. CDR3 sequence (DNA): TGCAGCGCGGAAAGGGACAGCTACGAGCAGTACTTC.

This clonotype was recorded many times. CDR3 protein: CASSFRTSDPRDTQYF. In DNA form, the CDR3 reads TGTGCCAGCAGCTTCCGGACTAGCGATCCTCGGGATACGCAGTATTTT. The chain uses TRBV13 and TRBJ2-3; 9 nucleotides match TRBD2. The length of the CDR3 is 16 residues. Germline lookup yields CDR1 PRHDT and CDR2 FYEKMQ (reference sequence). Trimming took 3 bases from V and 6 from J; bases not matched to a gene: 10.

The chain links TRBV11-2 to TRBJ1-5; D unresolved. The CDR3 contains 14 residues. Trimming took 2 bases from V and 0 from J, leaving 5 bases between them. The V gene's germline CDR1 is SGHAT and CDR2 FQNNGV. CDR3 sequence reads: CASSLSYSNQPQHF. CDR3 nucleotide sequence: TGTGCCAGCAGCTTATCCTATAGCAATCAGCCCCAGCATTTT.

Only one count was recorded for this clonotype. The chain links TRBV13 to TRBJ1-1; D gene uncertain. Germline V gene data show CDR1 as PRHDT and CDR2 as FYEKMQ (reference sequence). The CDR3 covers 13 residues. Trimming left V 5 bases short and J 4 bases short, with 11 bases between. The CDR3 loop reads CASSDRRVTEAFF. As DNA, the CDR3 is TGTGCCAGCAGCGATCGACGGGTCACTGAAGCTTTCTTT.

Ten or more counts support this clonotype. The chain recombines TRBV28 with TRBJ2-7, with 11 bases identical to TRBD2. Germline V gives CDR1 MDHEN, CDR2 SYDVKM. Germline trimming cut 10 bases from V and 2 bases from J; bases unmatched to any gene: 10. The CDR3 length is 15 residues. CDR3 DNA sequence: TGTGCCACCTCGTCCGGGACTAGCGGCACCTACGAGCAGTACTTC. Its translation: CATSSGTSGTYEQYF.

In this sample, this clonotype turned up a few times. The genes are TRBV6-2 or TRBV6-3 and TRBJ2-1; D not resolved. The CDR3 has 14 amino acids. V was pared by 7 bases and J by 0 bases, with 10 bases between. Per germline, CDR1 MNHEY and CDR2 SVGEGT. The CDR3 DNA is TGTGCCAGCACTAGGCAGAGCTCCTACAATGAGCAGTTCTTC. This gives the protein CASTRQSSYNEQFF.

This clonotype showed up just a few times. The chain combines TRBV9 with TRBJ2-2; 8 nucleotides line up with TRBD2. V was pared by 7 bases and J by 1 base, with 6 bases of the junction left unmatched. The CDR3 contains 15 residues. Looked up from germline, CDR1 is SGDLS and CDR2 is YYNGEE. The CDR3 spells CASGHLAGNTGELFF. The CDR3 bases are TGTGCCAGCGGACATCTAGCGGGGAACACCGGGGAGCTGTTTTTT.

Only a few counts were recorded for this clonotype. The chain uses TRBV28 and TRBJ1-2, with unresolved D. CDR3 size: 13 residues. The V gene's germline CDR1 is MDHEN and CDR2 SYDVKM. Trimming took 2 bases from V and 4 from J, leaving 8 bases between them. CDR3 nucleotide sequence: TGTGCCAGCAGTTTAGGAAGGGCCTATGGCTACACCTTC. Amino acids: CASSLGRAYGYTF.

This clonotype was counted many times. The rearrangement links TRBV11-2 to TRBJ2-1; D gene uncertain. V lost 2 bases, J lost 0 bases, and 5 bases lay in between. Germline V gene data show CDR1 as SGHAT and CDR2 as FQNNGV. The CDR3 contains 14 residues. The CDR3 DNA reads TGTGCCAGCAGCTTACTCAACTCCTACAATGAGCAGTTCTTC. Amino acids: CASSLLNSYNEQFF.

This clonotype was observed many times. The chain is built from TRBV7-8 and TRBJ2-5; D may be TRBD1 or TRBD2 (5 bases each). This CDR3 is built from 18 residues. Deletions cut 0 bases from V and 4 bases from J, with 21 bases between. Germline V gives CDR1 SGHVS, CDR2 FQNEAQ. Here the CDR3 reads CASSLARAGSPVGETQYF. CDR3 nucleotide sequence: TGTGCCAGCAGCTTAGCCAGGGCGGGTTCCCCGGTTGGAGAGACCCAGTACTTC. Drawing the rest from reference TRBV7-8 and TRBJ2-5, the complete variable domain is GAGVSQSPRYKVAKRGQDVALRCDPISGHVSLFWYQQALGQGPEFLTYFQNEAQLDKSGLPSDRFFAERPEGSVSTLKIQRTQQEDSAVYLCASSLARAGSPVGETQYFGPGTRLLVL.

The CDR3 coding sequence is TGTGCCAGCAGTCAGACCCCTACCGGGGATAACTATGGCTACACCTTC. Protein: CASSQTPTGDNYGYTF. This chain links TRBV6-1 with TRBJ1-2; no reliable D call. Germline CDR1 MNHNS, CDR2 SASEGT. Trimming took 5 bases from V and 1 from J, leaving 17 bases between them. CDR3 size: 16 residues.